This TCR beta chain emerged from a study of blood T cell repertoires in COVID-19. The germline V gene encodes CDR1 PRHDT and CDR2 FYEKMQ (reference sequence). The CDR3 consists of 15 residues. Trimming removed 6 bases from V and 4 bases from J; junction bases left unmatched: 7. Profiled with immunoSEQ multiplex PCR; TCRdb holds only in-frame clones, not every one. The data show over 85,000 clones, with about 86% seen just once and 7% to 8.5% held by the top ten. Sequences were obtained from peripheral blood. This TCR derives from a woman in her 70s with acute or convalescent COVID-19. The chain recombines TRBV13 with TRBJ2-2; 8 bases line up with TRBD1. DNA of the CDR3: TGTGCCAGCAGGGACTACAGGGGGAGCACCGGGGAGCTGTTTTTT. This codes for CASRDYRGSTGELFF. The full variable domain, rest sourced from reference TRBV13 and TRBJ2-2, is AAGVIQSPRHLIKEKRETATLKCYPIPRHDTVYWYQQGPGQDPQFLISFYEKMQSDKGSIPDRFSAQQFSDYHSELNMSSLELGDSALYFCASRDYRGSTGELFFGEGSRLTVL.